One sample yielded the 22 T cell receptor beta chains listed below, sequenced in a study of beta chain features in type 1 diabetes. Expressed TCRB transcripts were sequenced because the entire RNA isolate underwent reverse transcription. Assay: immunoSEQ multiplex PCR; the TCRdb copy retains only in-frame clones and omits some. The sample lists 200,000 to 300,000 clones; around 65% were seen once. Sequenced: naive CD4+ T cells from blood. The receptor source for this set is a man younger than 45 in good health.

The chain employs TRBV30 and TRBJ2-1, with 9 bases aligning to TRBD1. With V trimmed by 5 bases and J by 6 bases, 11 bases remained unmatched. The germline gives CDR1 GTSNPN, CDR2 SVGIG (reference sequence). The CDR3 has 15 amino acids. CDR3 residues: CAWSGDRDASNEQFF. CDR3 coding DNA: TGTGCCTGGTCCGGGGACAGGGATGCGAGCAATGAGCAGTTCTTC.

The CDR3 reads CAWGSGRDNEQFF. The CDR3 bases are TGTGCCTGGGGTAGCGGGAGGGACAATGAGCAGTTCTTC. This sequence joins TRBV30 and TRBJ2-1; 11 bases agree with TRBD2. Unmatched junction bases numbered 2, after V lost 5 bases and J lost 5 bases. The CDR3 loop spans 13 amino acids. Germline V gives CDR1 GTSNPN, CDR2 SVGIG (reference sequence).

CDR3 residues: CASSLVPAGRGDEQYF. CDR3 coding DNA: TGTGCCAGCAGCTTAGTCCCCGCAGGGCGAGGCGACGAGCAGTACTTC. The chain employs TRBV7-9 and TRBJ2-7, with D tentatively TRBD1 (5 bases). Germline CDR1 is SEHNR and CDR2 is FQNEAQ (reference sequence). The V end lost 1 base, the J end lost 5 bases, and 18 bases lay between the germline ends. The length of the CDR3 is 16 residues.

The J gene is TRBJ1-5, the V gene TRBV5-6; D unresolved. The CDR3 runs to 14 residues. CDR1 SGHDT and CDR2 YYEEEE come from the germline V gene. V shed 0 bases and J shed 2 bases, with 6 bases lying between them. CDR3 region: CASSLGRRNQPQHF. CDR3 DNA sequence: TGTGCCAGCAGCTTGGGCAGACGCAATCAGCCCCAGCATTTT.

V usage is TRBV30 and J usage is TRBJ2-1, with 7 bases fitting TRBD1. Germline V gene lookup returns CDR1 GTSNPN and CDR2 SVGIG (reference sequence). With 2 bases clipped from V and 9 bases from J, the junction kept 4 bases outside the gene matches. This CDR3 is 12 amino acids long. The CDR3 DNA reads TGTGCCTGGAGTCTGACAGGGTTTGAGCAGTTCTTC. Residues: CAWSLTGFEQFF. The full variable domain, with the rest looked up from reference TRBV30 and TRBJ2-1, is SQTIHQWPATLVQPVGSPLSLECTVEGTSNPNLYWYRQAAGRGLQLLFYSVGIGQISSEVPQNLSASRPQDRQFILSSKKLLLSDSGFYLCAWSLTGFEQFFGPGTRLTVL.

This clone appeared a few times. The chain is built from TRBV7-2 and TRBJ2-5, with TRBD2 matching over 7 bases. Germline V gives CDR1 SGHTA, CDR2 FQGNSA. There are 15 residues in the CDR3. The J segment lost 2 bases and the V segment lost 6 bases, leaving 9 bases of the junction unmatched. DNA of the CDR3: TGTGCCAGCAGTTCCCTTAGCGGGCCGCAAGAGACCCAGTACTTC. This translates into CASSSLSGPQETQYF.

The CDR3 region is CASSPPRSPNEQFF. CDR3 DNA sequence: TGTGCCAGCTCACCCCCGAGGAGTCCCAATGAGCAGTTCTTC. V usage is TRBV18 and J usage is TRBJ2-1; D is ambiguous. The CDR3 has 14 residues. The germline V gene encodes CDR1 KGHSH and CDR2 LQKENI. V shed 3 bases and J shed 6 bases, with 12 bases lying between them.

The chain joins TRBV25-1 to TRBJ1-5; D remains ambiguous. Between the trimmed V and J ends, which lost 3 bases and 4 bases, there was a span of 4 bases. The CDR3 loop spans 12 amino acids. Per the germline V gene, CDR1 is MGHDK and CDR2 is SYGVNS. CDR3 residues: CASSDSNQPQHF. CDR3 coding DNA: TGTGCCAGCAGTGACAGTAATCAGCCCCAGCATTTT.

The J gene is TRBJ2-2, the V gene TRBV28, with D perhaps being TRBD1 or TRBD2 (5 bases each). The CDR3 spans 15 residues. Germline V lookup: CDR1 MDHEN, CDR2 SYDVKM. V was pared by 5 bases and J by 3 bases, with 13 bases between. The chain's CDR3 is CASSAGTVDTGELFF. CDR3 coding DNA: TGTGCCAGCAGTGCCGGGACGGTGGACACCGGGGAGCTGTTTTTT.

The chain has TRBV29-1 and TRBJ2-7; 12 nucleotides match TRBD2. Trimming at V came to 0 bases and at J to 6 bases, leaving 6 bases not matched to a gene. The CDR3 contains 15 residues. CDR1 and CDR2 from the germline V gene are SQVTM and ANQGSEA. CDR3 nucleotides: TGCAGCGTTGAAGATCGACTAGCGGGAGTCGGCGAGCAGTACTTC. It specifies CSVEDRLAGVGEQYF.

V gene TRBV7-8 combines with J gene TRBJ2-1, with a weak D call TRBD1 (5 bases). V dropped 4 bases and J dropped 4 bases, with 14 bases sitting between them. Germline values: CDR1 SGHVS, CDR2 FQNEAQ. This CDR3 region has 15 residues. In DNA form, the CDR3 reads TGTGCCAGCAGCTCTACCGGCAGGGCATACAATGAGCAGTTCTTC. The encoded protein is CASSSTGRAYNEQFF. The complete variable domain, with remaining parts taken from reference TRBV7-8 and TRBJ2-1, reads GAGVSQSPRYKVAKRGQDVALRCDPISGHVSLFWYQQALGQGPEFLTYFQNEAQLDKSGLPSDRFFAERPEGSVSTLKIQRTQQEDSAVYLCASSSTGRAYNEQFFGPGTRLTVL.

CDR3 DNA sequence: TGTGCCAGCAGTGCCCAGGGCAATGGCTACACCTTC. The encoded protein is CASSAQGNGYTF. The rearrangement uses TRBV25-1 and TRBJ1-2, with TRBD1 as a possible D gene (5 bases). Trimming took off 4 bases at V and 6 bases at J, with 9 bases between the two ends. Per germline, CDR1 MGHDK and CDR2 SYGVNS. CDR3 length: 12 amino acids.

The chain links TRBV30 to TRBJ1-2; D uncertain. The CDR3 has 13 amino acids. Per germline, CDR1 GTSNPN and CDR2 SVGIG (reference sequence). Trimming shortened V by 0 bases and J by 8 bases, and 13 bases separated the two germline ends. CDR3 protein: CAWSVHSRRGYTF. CDR3 nucleotides: TGTGCCTGGAGTGTTCATTCCAGGCGCGGCTACACCTTC.

The chain combines TRBV7-2 with TRBJ2-3; D ambiguous. Deletions cut 8 bases from V and 4 bases from J, with 10 bases between. There are 12 residues in the CDR3. In germline, CDR1 is SGHTA, CDR2 FQGNSA. CDR3 coding DNA: TGTGCCAGCCGAGTGTTGTCAGATACGCAGTATTTT. Its translation: CASRVLSDTQYF.

The chain joins TRBV5-1 to TRBJ2-2, with D hard to call. This CDR3 is 11 amino acids long. Trimming removed 3 bases at V and 7 bases at J, with 4 bases between. In germline, CDR1 is SGHRS, CDR2 YFSETQ. Here the CDR3 DNA reads TGCGCCAGCAGCTCAGTCGGGGAGCTGTTTTTT. Translated: CASSSVGELFF.

The V gene is TRBV10-3, the J gene TRBJ2-1; 9 bases line up with TRBD1. The CDR3 consists of 13 residues. Trimming took 11 bases from V and 6 from J; bases not matched to a gene: 8. Germline loops: CDR1 ENHRY, CDR2 SYGVKD. The CDR3 nucleotides are TGTGCCCTCGGGACAGGGTTGGCCAATGAGCAGTTCTTC. Protein product: CALGTGLANEQFF.

The chain links TRBV30 to TRBJ2-1, with 7 bases that match TRBD2. Germline CDR1 and CDR2: GTSNPN and SVGIG (reference sequence). Trimming removed 8 bases from V and 8 bases from J; junction bases left unmatched: 12. CDR3 size: 13 residues. CDR3 in amino acids: CAERGEGADEQFF. For the CDR3, the DNA is TGTGCCGAGCGAGGGGAGGGCGCCGATGAGCAGTTCTTC.

This clone was picked up a small number of times. The rearrangement uses TRBV5-1 and TRBJ2-1; the D gene is possibly TRBD2 (6 bases). The germline gives CDR1 SGHRS, CDR2 YFSETQ. Trimming removed 4 bases at V and 3 bases at J, with 11 bases between. CDR3 size: 14 residues. The CDR3 DNA sequence: TGCGCCAGCAGCAGTAGCGGACTCTACAATGAGCAGTTCTTC. Amino acid sequence: CASSSSGLYNEQFF.

The chain employs TRBV30 and TRBJ1-6; tentatively, D is TRBD1 (6 bases). The germline V gene encodes CDR1 GTSNPN and CDR2 SVGIG (reference sequence). The CDR3 sequence is 15 residues long. The germline V and J ends were trimmed by 0 bases and 2 bases, with 8 bases remaining between them. The CDR3, as DNA: TGTGCCTGGAGTGTAGGGGACACCTATAATTCACCCCTCCACTTT. This gives the protein CAWSVGDTYNSPLHF. Full variable domain (rest looked up from reference TRBV30 and TRBJ1-6): SQTIHQWPATLVQPVGSPLSLECTVEGTSNPNLYWYRQAAGRGLQLLFYSVGIGQISSEVPQNLSASRPQDRQFILSSKKLLLSDSGFYLCAWSVGDTYNSPLHFGNGTRLTVT.

The chain combines TRBV7-2 with TRBJ2-3, with TRBD1 matching over 8 bases. Looked up from germline, CDR1 is SGHTA and CDR2 is FQGNSA. The V segment lost 5 bases and the J segment 3 bases; nucleotides outside the gene matches: 10. The CDR3 loop spans 16 amino acids. The CDR3 protein is CASSVHSGGGTDTQYF. CDR3 DNA sequence: TGTGCCAGCAGCGTCCATTCAGGGGGCGGGACAGATACGCAGTATTTT.

The J gene is TRBJ2-4, the V gene TRBV28; a possible D gene is TRBD2 (5 bases). This CDR3 region has 11 residues. Trimming stripped 11 bases from V and 15 bases from J, with 20 bases between. The germline V gene has CDR1 MDHEN and CDR2 SYDVKM. The chain's CDR3 is CAVSGYGHPYF. The DNA of the CDR3 is TGTGCCGTCAGCGGTTATGGCCACCCGTACTTC. Full variable domain (outside the CDR3, taken from reference TRBV28 and TRBJ2-4): DVKVTQSSRYLVKRTGEKVFLECVQDMDHENMFWYRQDPGLGLRLIYFSYDVKMKEKGDIPEGYSVSREKKERFSLILESASTNQTSMYLCAVSGYGHPYFGAGTRLSVL.

V gene TRBV25-1 combines with J gene TRBJ1-5; 8 nucleotides match TRBD1. V gave up 1 base and J gave up 7 bases; unmatched junction bases: 3. CDR1 and CDR2 from the germline V gene are MGHDK and SYGVNS. The CDR3 is 14 amino acids. CDR3 sequence reads: CASSESGGRQPQHF. The CDR3 nucleotides are TGTGCCAGCAGTGAATCAGGGGGCCGACAGCCCCAGCATTTT. Full variable domain (remainder filled in from reference TRBV25-1 and TRBJ1-5): EADIYQTPRYLVIGTGKKITLECSQTMGHDKMYWYQQDPGMELHLIHYSYGVNSTEKGDLSSESTVSRIRTEHFPLTLESARPSHTSQYLCASSESGGRQPQHFGDGTRLSIL.